The present TCR beta chain was sequenced within a study of graft-versus-host responses after intestinal transplantation. Overall study findings and caveats: Some GvH clones were seen earlier in gut or blood, suggesting intestinal origin.

Libraries were prepared by immunoSEQ multiplex PCR; TCRdb keeps only in-frame clonotypes and omits some of them. The sample has about 45,000 clones; roughly 90% are singletons. To note about this clone: Its target is unknown.

The CDR3 has 13 amino acids. Germline V gene sequence: CDR1 SGDLS, CDR2 YYNGEE. Trimming removed 3 bases at V and 3 bases at J, with 9 bases between. The V gene is TRBV9, the J gene TRBJ1-1; D ambiguous. The sample in question was PBMCs, obtained 524 days after transplant. This TCR derives from a human patient who received an intestinal transplant, so some T cells may come from the graft donor. The CDR3 reads CASSANVYTEAFF. The CDR3 region has the DNA TGTGCCAGCAGCGCGAACGTCTACACTGAAGCTTTCTTT.